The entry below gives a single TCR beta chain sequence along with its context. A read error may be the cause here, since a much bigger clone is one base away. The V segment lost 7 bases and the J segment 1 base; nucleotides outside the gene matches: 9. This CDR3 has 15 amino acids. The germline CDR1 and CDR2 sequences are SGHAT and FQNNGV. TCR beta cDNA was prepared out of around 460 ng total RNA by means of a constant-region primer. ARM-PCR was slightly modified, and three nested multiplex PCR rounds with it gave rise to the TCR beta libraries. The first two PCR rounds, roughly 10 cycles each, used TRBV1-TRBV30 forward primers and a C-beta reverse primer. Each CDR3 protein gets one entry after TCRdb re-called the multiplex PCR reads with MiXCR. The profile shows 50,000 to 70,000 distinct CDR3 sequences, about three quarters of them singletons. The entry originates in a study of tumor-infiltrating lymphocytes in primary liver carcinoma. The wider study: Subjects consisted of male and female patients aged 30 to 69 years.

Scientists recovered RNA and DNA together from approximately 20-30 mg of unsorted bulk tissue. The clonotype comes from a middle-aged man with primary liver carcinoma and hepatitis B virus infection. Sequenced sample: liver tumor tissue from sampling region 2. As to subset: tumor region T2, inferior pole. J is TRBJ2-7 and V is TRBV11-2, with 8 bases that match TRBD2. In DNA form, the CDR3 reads TGTGCCAGCATGCGGGAGGTAGGTGGATCCTACGAGCAGTACTTC. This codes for CASMREVGGSYEQYF.